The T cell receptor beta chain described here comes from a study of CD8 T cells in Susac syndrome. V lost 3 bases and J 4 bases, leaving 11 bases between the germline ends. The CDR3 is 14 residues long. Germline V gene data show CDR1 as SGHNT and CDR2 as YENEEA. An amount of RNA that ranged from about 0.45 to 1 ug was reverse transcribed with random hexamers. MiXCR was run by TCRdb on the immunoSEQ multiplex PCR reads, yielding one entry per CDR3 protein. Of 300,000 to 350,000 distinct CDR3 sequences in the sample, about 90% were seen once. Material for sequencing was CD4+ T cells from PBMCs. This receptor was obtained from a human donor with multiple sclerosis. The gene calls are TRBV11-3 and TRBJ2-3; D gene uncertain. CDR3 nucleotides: TGTGCCAGCAGCTTCTCTGTCAACTCAGATACGCAGTATTTT. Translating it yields CASSFSVNSDTQYF.